One sample yielded the 23 T cell receptor beta chains listed below, sequenced in a study of cytomegalovirus exposure and HLA in healthy donors. Assay: immunoSEQ multiplex PCR; the TCRdb copy retains only in-frame clones and omits some. Of about 180,000 clones detected, approximately 87% appear once; the ten largest clones hold approximately 1.5%. Sequenced input: PBMCs. The source of these receptors is a woman under 40 in good health and CMV-seronegative.

This clone was detected only a few times. The genes are TRBV6-5 and TRBJ2-7, with 8 bases aligning to TRBD1. CDR3 length equals 15 residues. V was clipped by 5 bases and J by 5 bases; unmatched bases: 11. The germline V gene encodes CDR1 MNHEY and CDR2 SVGAGI. CDR3 bases: TGTGCCAGCAGTAAACGGACAGGGACATGGGACGAGCAGTACTTC. Translating it yields CASSKRTGTWDEQYF.

Written as DNA, the CDR3 is TGTGCCAGCTCGGGACTAGTGGCCCCCGGGGAGCTGTTTTTT. Encoded protein: CASSGLVAPGELFF. This rearrangement joins TRBV27 to TRBJ2-2; 8 bases are a match to TRBD2. The CDR3 length is 14 residues. The ends lost 8 bases at V and 6 bases at J; junction bases unmatched: 8. The germline CDR1 and CDR2 sequences are MNHEY and SMNVEV (reference sequence).

This chain links TRBV23-1 with TRBJ1-5; 8 bases are shared with TRBD1. TRBV23-1 is filed as an ORF, its function uncertain. The CDR3 runs to 16 residues. J was trimmed by 8 bases and V by 7 bases; bases with no gene match: 16. As DNA, the CDR3 is TGCGCCAGCATCCTACCAGACAGGGGTCGGTCTGAGCCCCAGCATTTT. Amino acids: CASILPDRGRSEPQHF.

The V and J genes are TRBV10-3 and TRBJ2-7; TRBD1 matches at 7 bases. The V segment lost 11 bases and the J segment 0 bases; nucleotides outside the gene matches: 10. The CDR3 sequence is 14 residues long. Germline assignment: CDR1 ENHRY and CDR2 SYGVKD. The CDR3 protein is CASQKDRASYEQYF. CDR3 nucleotide sequence: TGTGCCTCACAAAAAGACAGGGCCTCCTACGAGCAGTACTTC.

This clone was recorded only once. This chain's CDR3 is CASSLRWKSTDTQYF. The CDR3 coding sequence is TGTGCCAGCAGCTTGCGGTGGAAAAGCACAGATACGCAGTATTTT. V usage is TRBV13 and J usage is TRBJ2-3; no clear D gene. This CDR3 spans 15 amino acids. Germline V gene lookup returns CDR1 PRHDT and CDR2 FYEKMQ (reference sequence). V lost 3 bases to trimming and J lost 0 bases, with 10 bases between them.

The genes are TRBV4-3 and TRBJ1-1; TRBD1 matches at 7 bases. V lost 1 base and J lost 3; bases outside the gene matches: 8. This CDR3 region has 16 residues. CDR1 LGHNA and CDR2 YSLEER come from the germline V gene. The CDR3 DNA sequence: TGCGCCAGCAGCCAAGCTCGAACGCAGGGGGACACTGAAGCTTTCTTT. Its protein is CASSQARTQGDTEAFF.

The V gene is TRBV6-6, the J gene TRBJ2-2; the D gene is possibly TRBD2 (6 bases). This CDR3 is 16 amino acids long. The V and J ends lost 2 bases and 5 bases respectively, with 15 bases between them. CDR1 is MNHNY and CDR2 is SVGAGI in the germline V gene (reference sequence). The CDR3 nucleotides are TGTGCCAGCAGTTACGGGACTCGGCGAGGGACCGGGGAGCTGTTTTTT. This translates into CASSYGTRRGTGELFF.

This rearrangement joins TRBV29-1 to TRBJ2-1; D perhaps matches TRBD2 (7 bases). V was pared by 7 bases and J by 6 bases, with 22 bases between. This CDR3 contains 15 residues. The V gene's germline CDR1 is SQVTM and CDR2 ANQGSEA. CDR3 in DNA: TGCAGCGCGTCGAAGGGGGGGGGCTTAGGCAATGAGCAGTTCTTC. Amino acid sequence: CSASKGGGLGNEQFF.

This clone was seen only a few times. The chain couples TRBV18 to TRBJ2-2, with a possible D match to TRBD1 (6 bases). Looked up from germline, CDR1 is KGHSH and CDR2 is LQKENI. The CDR3 is 16 amino acids. The ends were cut back, 2 bases at V and 5 bases at J, with 15 bases in the middle. The CDR3 region is CASSPRWTADTGELFF. DNA for the CDR3: TGTGCCAGCTCACCAAGATGGACAGCCGATACCGGGGAGCTGTTTTTT.

The J gene is TRBJ1-3, the V gene TRBV6-5, with no clear D. V was pared by 0 bases and J by 3 bases, with 6 bases between. The CDR3 totals 14 residues. Germline V gene data show CDR1 as MNHEY and CDR2 as SVGAGI. The CDR3 coding sequence is TGTGCCAGCAGTTACTCTCATAGTGGAAACACCATATATTTT. Its protein product is CASSYSHSGNTIYF.

The rearrangement joins TRBV6-1 to TRBJ2-1, with 7 positions matching TRBD2. The length of the CDR3 is 19 residues. The junction had 12 bases not matched to a gene; V was cut back by 1 base and J by 0 bases. CDR1 MNHNS and CDR2 SASEGT come from the germline V gene. The DNA of the CDR3 is TGTGCCAGCAGTGAAGTGGTGGGAGGGGCTGCGATCTCCTACAATGAGCAGTTCTTC. It codes for CASSEVVGGAAISYNEQFF.

The chain uses TRBV6-6 and TRBJ1-5, with D possibly TRBD1 on 6 matching bases. The length of the CDR3 is 15 residues. V was shortened by 6 bases and J by 3 bases, with 15 bases between the two germline ends. The germline CDR1 and CDR2 sequences are MNHNY and SVGAGI (reference sequence). CDR3 region: CASRSQGSINQPQHF. CDR3 DNA sequence: TGTGCCAGCAGGTCACAGGGTTCTATCAATCAGCCCCAGCATTTT.

V gene TRBV5-4 combines with J gene TRBJ1-1; D not resolved. The germline CDR1 and CDR2 sequences are SGHNT and YYREEE (reference sequence). Trimming pared 4 bases from V and 0 bases from J, leaving 13 bases between. The CDR3 has 15 residues. The CDR3 coding sequence is TGTGCCAGCAGCCTGGCGGGGATTTTGAACACTGAAGCTTTCTTT. Translated, it gives CASSLAGILNTEAFF.

This chain joins TRBV5-1 and TRBJ2-1, with 9 bases fitting TRBD2. The CDR3 consists of 16 residues. J lost 6 bases, V lost 0 bases, and 7 bases had no gene match. Germline V gene sequence: CDR1 SGHRS, CDR2 YFSETQ. The CDR3 region is CASSLGGTSRVNEQFF. Here the CDR3 DNA reads TGCGCCAGCAGCTTGGGTGGGACTAGCAGGGTCAATGAGCAGTTCTTC.

This rearrangement joins TRBV5-4 to TRBJ2-1; TRBD2 agrees at 7 bases. The CDR3 totals 17 residues. Germline V gene data show CDR1 as SGHNT and CDR2 as YYREEE (reference sequence). Trimming cost V 4 bases and J 8 bases; bases outside gene matches: 18. The CDR3 DNA follows: TGTGCCAGCAGCCCAGCGTGGACTAGGAGACCAGCTTATGAGCAGTTCTTC. Translation gives CASSPAWTRRPAYEQFF. Full variable domain (outside the CDR3, taken from reference TRBV5-4 and TRBJ2-1): ETGVTQSPTHLIKTRGQQVTLRCSSQSGHNTVSWYQQALGQGPQFIFQYYREEENGRGNFPPRFSGLQFPNYSSELNVNALELDDSALYLCASSPAWTRRPAYEQFFGPGTRLTVL.

The rearrangement links TRBV6-4 to TRBJ2-4; D perhaps matches TRBD2 (5 bases). The CDR3 is 14 amino acids. Trimming removed 3 bases at V and 6 bases at J, with 12 bases between. From germline, CDR1 is MRHNA and CDR2 SNTAGT. The CDR3 nucleotides read TGTGCCAGCAGTGAATCCGAGGGTTCAAACATTCAGTACTTC. The encoded protein is CASSESEGSNIQYF.

The rearrangement uses TRBV6-5 and TRBJ1-5; D not certain. The CDR3 runs 12 residues. The germline gives CDR1 MNHEY, CDR2 SVGAGI. V lost 4 bases, J lost 6 bases, and 7 bases lay in between. The DNA for the CDR3 is TGTGCCAGCAGTTTAAACGGTCAGCCCCAGCATTTT. This encodes CASSLNGQPQHF.

The CDR3 here is CASSTVQGAEAFF. The CDR3 DNA sequence: TGTGCCAGTAGTACTGTACAGGGCGCTGAAGCTTTCTTT. V and J are TRBV19 and TRBJ1-1; a weak D match, TRBD1 (6 bases). The CDR3 covers 13 residues. The ends were cut back, 4 bases at V and 6 bases at J, with 12 bases in the middle. Germline V gene lookup returns CDR1 LNHDA and CDR2 SQIVND (reference sequence).

The CDR3 sequence: CASRQQAGGNTIYF. The CDR3 nucleotides read TGTGCCAGCAGGCAACAAGCGGGGGGAAACACCATATATTTT. The chain combines TRBV6-5 with TRBJ1-3; D is unclear. Germline V lookup: CDR1 MNHEY, CDR2 SVGAGI. The CDR3 is 14 amino acids. V lost 6 bases and J lost 4, with 13 bases in between.

Turning to this clone: The junction departs from germline at one end; a sequencing error may be responsible. This chain links TRBV7-2 with TRBJ2-1, with 9 positions matching TRBD2. This CDR3 is 13 amino acids long. Looked up from germline, CDR1 is SGHTA and CDR2 is FQGNSA. CDR3 nucleotides: TGTGCCAGCAGATTAGCGGGGGCCGATGAGCAGTTCTTC. It codes for CASRLAGADEQFF.

The chain uses TRBV11-2 and TRBJ2-7; the match to TRBD2 covers 8 bases. The CDR3 has 14 amino acids. V lost 1 base, J lost 5 bases, and 4 bases stayed unmatched. CDR1 is SGHAT, CDR2 FQNNGV, per germline. Here the CDR3 reads CASSLVVAGNEQYF. For the CDR3, the DNA is TGTGCCAGCAGCTTAGTGGTAGCGGGAAACGAGCAGTACTTC.

J is TRBJ2-7 and V is TRBV7-9; maybe TRBD1 (5 bases). Trimming pared 5 bases from V and 2 bases from J, leaving 10 bases between. The CDR3 extends over 13 amino acids. CDR1 SEHNR and CDR2 FQNEAQ come from the germline V gene (reference sequence). CDR3 loop: CASSQLQAYEQYF. The DNA for the CDR3 is TGTGCCAGCAGCCAATTACAGGCCTACGAGCAGTACTTC.

This sequence joins TRBV27 and TRBJ2-7, with 7 positions matching TRBD1. Germline CDR1 MNHEY, CDR2 SMNVEV (reference sequence). With 6 bases clipped from V and 0 bases from J, the junction kept 5 bases outside the gene matches. The CDR3 is 14 amino acids. The CDR3 loop is CASRGTASSYEQYF. CDR3 bases: TGTGCCAGCAGGGGGACAGCGAGCTCCTACGAGCAGTACTTC.